This TCR beta chain is from a study of CD4 T cells in relation to SARS-CoV-2 and coronaviruses. Unexposed donor CD4+ T cells date from 2011-2018, before the COVID-19 pandemic. CD4+ T cells were isolated from the cells after 10 days of culture. Produced via immunoSEQ multiplex PCR; TCRdb's table is partial and in-frame only. The data hold approximately 14,000 clones, with 60% to 80% observed a single time. Study-level results: Compared with monoreactive clones, crossreactive clones showed significantly weaker SARS-CoV-2 expansion. Pre-pandemic and post-infection samples never came from the same donor.

Trimming removed 1 base from V and 5 bases from J, with 6 bases in between. CDR3 size: 13 residues. Germline assignment: CDR1 KGHSH and CDR2 LQKENI. Turning to this clone: The antigen remains unidentified.

This clonotype originated in a human donor in good health. Material: CD4+ T cells from PBMCs, cultured in vitro. The rearrangement links TRBV18 to TRBJ1-5; TRBD1 might be the D (5 bases). CDR3: CASSPRGDQPQHF. The CDR3 nucleotides are TGTGCCAGCTCACCACGGGGGGATCAGCCCCAGCATTTT.